The 19 T cell receptor beta chains below all came from one sample that was sequenced in a study of blood T cell repertoires in COVID-19. Sequenced by immunoSEQ multiplex PCR; TCRdb stores in-frame clones only, minus some. In the table there are 150,000 to 200,000 clones, 80% to 90% of which are singletons. Sequenced sample: peripheral blood. The receptors shown here come from a human donor with active or convalescent COVID-19. The donor label of this sample is uncertain.

CDR3 nucleotides: TGTGCCAGCAGTTTACTCTCGACAGGGGGCCGCACTGAAGCTTTCTTT. This translates into CASSLLSTGGRTEAFF. The J gene is TRBJ1-1, the V gene TRBV27; 10 bases are shared with TRBD1. CDR1 and CDR2 (germline): MNHEY, SMNVEV (reference sequence). There are 16 residues in the CDR3. The V and J ends lost 2 bases and 4 bases, in that order; junction bases with no gene match: 7.

This chain uses TRBV10-3 with TRBJ1-5; 7 nucleotides agree with TRBD1. CDR1 and CDR2 from the germline V gene are ENHRY and SYGVKD. The ends lost 9 bases at V and 6 bases at J; junction bases unmatched: 8. The CDR3 contains 13 residues. CDR3 sequence: CAMGRQGGQPQHF. The CDR3 DNA is TGTGCCATGGGGCGACAGGGAGGTCAGCCCCAGCATTTT.

The rearrangement uses TRBV5-1 and TRBJ1-4; D remains unclear. Germline assignment: CDR1 SGHRS and CDR2 YFSETQ. The CDR3 runs 16 residues. Trimming pared 0 bases from V and 1 base from J, leaving 10 bases between. CDR3 in DNA: TGCGCCAGCAGCTTGGGAGGCGAGCGAACTAATGAAAAACTGTTTTTT. Translated: CASSLGGERTNEKLFF. Full variable domain (outside the CDR3, taken from reference TRBV5-1 and TRBJ1-4): KAGVTQTPRYLIKTRGQQVTLSCSPISGHRSVSWYQQTPGQGLQFLFEYFSETQRNKGNFPGRFSGRQFSNSRSEMNVSTLELGDSALYLCASSLGGERTNEKLFFGSGTQLSVL.

The gene calls are TRBV5-5 and TRBJ2-1; 7 nucleotides agree with TRBD2. Losses at the gene ends were 0 bases for V and 13 bases for J; bases not matched to a gene: 10. The germline V gene has CDR1 SGHKS and CDR2 YYEKEE (reference sequence). The CDR3 sequence is 14 residues long. In DNA, the CDR3 is TGTGCCAGCAGCTTGGAAGGGCAGCGGGAAAGTCAGTTCTTC. It translates to CASSLEGQRESQFF.

The chain joins TRBV9 to TRBJ2-7, with a weak D call TRBD1 (5 bases). The V gene's germline CDR1 is SGDLS and CDR2 YYNGEE. The CDR3 is made up of 14 amino acids. V was shortened by 0 bases and J by 4 bases, with 11 bases between the two germline ends. CDR3 DNA sequence: TGTGCCAGCAGCGTAGGAAGGGGCGGATACGAGCAGTACTTC. Amino acid sequence: CASSVGRGGYEQYF.

This chain joins TRBV9 and TRBJ2-2, with a weak D call TRBD2 (6 bases). The germline CDR1 and CDR2 sequences are SGDLS and YYNGEE. Trimming cost V 3 bases and J 5 bases, with 8 bases left between them. The CDR3 has 13 residues. CDR3 nucleotides: TGTGCCAGCAGCGCGGGGGTAACCGGGGAGCTGTTTTTT. Amino acid sequence: CASSAGVTGELFF.

The CDR3 DNA reads as TGTGCCAGCAGCTATGGGGCGGTTAACACTGAAGCTTTCTTT. Protein sequence: CASSYGAVNTEAFF. V usage is TRBV7-9 and J usage is TRBJ1-1; D might be TRBD1 (5 bases). V was clipped by 4 bases and J by 2 bases, with 11 bases between them. Germline assignment: CDR1 SEHNR and CDR2 FQNEAQ (reference sequence). The length of the CDR3 is 14 residues.

This clone was detected a few times. V and J are TRBV14 and TRBJ1-2; D is perhaps TRBD1 (5 bases). The CDR3 extends over 13 amino acids. With 1 base removed from V and 5 bases from J, the gap between germline ends came to 8 bases. Germline CDR1 is SGHDN and CDR2 is FVKESK. CDR3 nucleotide sequence: TGTGCCAGCAGCCAAGCGGGGGGGTATGGCTACACCTTC. Translating it yields CASSQAGGYGYTF. The full variable domain, its missing parts supplied by reference TRBV14 and TRBJ1-2, is EAGVTQFPSHSVIEKGQTVTLRCDPISGHDNLYWYRRVMGKEIKFLLHFVKESKQDESGMPNNRFLAERTGGTYSTLKVQPAELEDSGVYFCASSQAGGYGYTFGSGTRLTVV.

This clone was recorded only once. The V call is TRBV7-2, the J call TRBJ2-2; 8 nucleotides align to TRBD2. The CDR3 totals 16 residues. V lost 5 bases to trimming and J lost 6 bases; unmatched junction nucleotides: 11. CDR1 is SGHTA, CDR2 FQGNSA, per germline. The CDR3 nucleotides are TGTGCCAGCAGCCTCCGGGGGGGGCGACCTCCCGGGGAGCTGTTTTTT. Translation: CASSLRGGRPPGELFF.

The chain combines TRBV5-4 with TRBJ2-7; perhaps TRBD2 as D (6 bases). The CDR3 is 15 amino acids. Trimming removed 5 bases at V and 0 bases at J, with 15 bases between. Germline V CDR1 and CDR2: SGHNT, YYREEE (reference sequence). CDR3 sequence reads: CASSEASVSSYEQYF. DNA of the CDR3: TGTGCCAGCAGTGAGGCTAGCGTAAGCTCCTACGAGCAGTACTTC. The variable domain in full, with the rest retrieved from reference TRBV5-4 and TRBJ2-7, is ETGVTQSPTHLIKTRGQQVTLRCSSQSGHNTVSWYQQALGQGPQFIFQYYREEENGRGNFPPRFSGLQFPNYSSELNVNALELDDSALYLCASSEASVSSYEQYFGPGTRLTVT.

This clone was seen a handful of times. The rearrangement joins TRBV6-2 or TRBV6-3 to TRBJ1-6; the D gene is possibly TRBD1 (5 bases). This CDR3 region has 15 residues. CDR1 is MNHEY, CDR2 SVGEGT, per germline. Trimming took 6 bases from V and 9 from J, leaving 18 bases between them. CDR3 in amino acids: CASSPAGLLGSPLHF. DNA of the CDR3: TGTGCCAGCAGCCCGGCAGGGCTTTTGGGTTCACCCCTCCACTTT.

This chain links TRBV4-3 with TRBJ2-7, with TRBD2 matching over 10 bases. The length of the CDR3 is 17 residues. With V trimmed by 0 bases and J by 3 bases, 8 bases remained unmatched. CDR1 and CDR2 (germline): LGHNA, YSLEER. The CDR3 DNA sequence: TGCGCCAGCAGCCAAGATCGGGCTAGCGGGGGACTCTACGAGCAGTACTTC. Translated, it gives CASSQDRASGGLYEQYF.

This chain uses TRBV2 with TRBJ1-2; the D is unclear. Germline V CDR1 and CDR2: SNHLY, FYNNEI. The V end was cut by 8 bases, the J end by 2 bases, with 21 bases between. The CDR3 length is 16 residues. The CDR3 coding sequence is TGTGCCAGCCCGGAGGCAGGTGTGGCCCTCAACTATGGCTACACCTTC. Its protein is CASPEAGVALNYGYTF.

This clone was observed a single time. The genes are TRBV7-9 and TRBJ2-7; 7 bases map to TRBD1. Germline V gene sequence: CDR1 SEHNR, CDR2 FQNEAQ (reference sequence). CDR3 size: 16 residues. V dropped 5 bases and J dropped 2; count of bases not matched to a gene: 12. The CDR3 region has the DNA TGTGCCAGCAGCCGACAGGGCCGAGGGGGCCCCTACGAGCAGTACTTC. Amino acid sequence: CASSRQGRGGPYEQYF.

This chain links TRBV6-6 with TRBJ2-3, with D perhaps matching TRBD1 (5 bases). Germline-derived CDR1 and CDR2 are MNHNY and SVGAGI (reference sequence). This CDR3 is 14 amino acids long. V was cut by 7 bases and J by 4 bases, with 15 bases left in between. CDR3: CASTIARAADTQYF. The CDR3 nucleotides read TGTGCCAGCACGATCGCCAGGGCGGCAGATACGCAGTATTTT.

The chain uses TRBV9 and TRBJ2-1, with 14 bases lining up with TRBD2. The CDR3 has 15 amino acids. V lost 5 bases to trimming and J lost 8 bases; unmatched junction nucleotides: 6. Per the germline V gene, CDR1 is SGDLS and CDR2 is YYNGEE. For the CDR3, the DNA is TGTGCCAGCAGTGCCGGGACTAGCGGGAGCGATGAGCAGTTCTTC. Its protein is CASSAGTSGSDEQFF.

The genes are TRBV2 and TRBJ2-5; a possible D gene is TRBD1 (5 bases). The CDR3 loop spans 15 amino acids. Between the trimmed V and J ends, which lost 3 bases and 0 bases, there was a span of 11 bases. Germline V gene data show CDR1 as SNHLY and CDR2 as FYNNEI. Here the CDR3 DNA reads TGTGCCAGCAGTGATCAGCTAGGGGACCAAGAGACCCAGTACTTC. Its protein product is CASSDQLGDQETQYF.

The gene calls are TRBV19 and TRBJ2-1; 10 nucleotides align to TRBD2. In germline, CDR1 is LNHDA, CDR2 SQIVND (reference sequence). This CDR3 comprises 15 residues. The junction had 11 bases not matched to a gene; V was cut back by 3 bases and J by 12 bases. CDR3 sequence (DNA): TGTGCCAGTAGTATCTCGAGCGGGAGGGCAAGTAGGCAGTTCTTC. Amino acid sequence: CASSISSGRASRQFF. The full variable domain, completed using reference TRBV19 and TRBJ2-1, is DGGITQSPKYLFRKEGQNVTLSCEQNLNHDAMYWYRQDPGQGLRLIYYSQIVNDFQKGDIAEGYSVSREKKESFPLTVTSAQKNPTAFYLCASSISSGRASRQFFGPGTRLTVL.

The genes are TRBV15 and TRBJ2-7; no definite D call. The CDR3 is made up of 11 amino acids. CDR1 LNHNV and CDR2 YYDKDF come from the germline V gene (reference sequence). V lost 2 bases and J lost 5, with 4 bases in between. CDR3 DNA sequence: TGTGCCACCAGCAGAAGCCACGAGCAGTACTTC. Residues: CATSRSHEQYF.